Below, one T cell receptor beta chain is given with its context. This clonotype was detected only a few times. Its recognized antigen is unknown. Per-base quality was not reported, and no clone a single base away is much larger than it. The CDR3 spans 12 residues, from the cysteine through the phenylalanine. The CDR3 DNA has 36 bases and is translated from base 1. The germline V gene specifies SGHRS as CDR1 and YFSETQ as CDR2. V and J are truncated by 4 bases and 9 bases respectively, leaving an intervening sequence of 11 bases. This entry comes from a study of T cell repertoires in cytomegalovirus infection (dated by TCRdb to about 2019). General notes on the study: Donor HLA type was relevant to the analysis, as public TCR beta signatures indicated carriage of CMV infection together with the matching HLA type.

Study-wide findings and limitations: The ex vivo response was dominated by HLA-C-restricted CMV-specific TCR beta clonotypes, and the single most frequent clonotype in two of eight donors was supplied by these HLA-C-restricted clonotypes. Carriers of CMV infection plus the relevant HLA type were discriminated by the cumulative frequency of public TCR beta family members in the study cohort and in an independent 352-donor cohort.

TCRdb lists the instrument as Illumina HiSeq 1500. The public reads were run again by TCRdb, first through fastp at Q25 and then through MiXCR, and only productive beta chains were kept. Entries are consolidated by CDR3 protein sequence, retaining the most common genes and DNA. The sample table records more than 400,000 distinct CDR3 sequences; around a quarter of these occur just once. The ten largest clones represent 13% of the sample. This chain is built from TRBV5-1 and TRBJ2-4, with an unclear D gene assignment. Specimen: PBMCs. This clonotype was sampled from a human donor in good health (CMV status not recorded). Some clones in this sample may be carry-over from other donors' samples. This receptor has the CDR3 CASSADQSIQYF. Read as DNA, the sequence is TGCGCCAGCAGCGCGGACCAGAGCATTCAGTACTTC.